These 26 T cell receptor beta chains were all obtained from the same sample, sequenced in a study of blood T cell repertoires in COVID-19. The repertoire was sequenced with immunoSEQ multiplex PCR; TCRdb's copy has only in-frame clones and lacks some. The repertoire has some 250,000 clones, roughly 80% of them found once; the top ten carry approximately 7.9%. The source material was peripheral blood. The receptors here all came from an elderly woman with acute or convalescent COVID-19.

The chain links TRBV6-1 to TRBJ1-2; no clear D. The germline V gene encodes CDR1 MNHNS and CDR2 SASEGT. The CDR3 consists of 13 residues. V was clipped by 0 bases and J by 5 bases, with 7 bases between them. The CDR3 DNA follows: TGTGCCAGCAGTGAAGCTGCCAGATATGGCTACACCTTC. It yields the protein CASSEAARYGYTF.

The chain uses TRBV5-1 and TRBJ1-1; D is undetermined. Germline V CDR1 and CDR2: SGHRS, YFSETQ. This CDR3 contains 14 residues. V dropped 2 bases and J dropped 1 base, with 9 bases sitting between them. DNA of the CDR3: TGCGCCAGCAGCTTCGCCAGGCCGAACACTGAAGCTTTCTTT. It encodes CASSFARPNTEAFF.

V is TRBV15 and J is TRBJ1-1; 8 nucleotides line up with TRBD1. V was clipped by 3 bases and J by 9 bases; unmatched bases: 9. This CDR3 has 14 amino acids. Germline loops: CDR1 LNHNV, CDR2 YYDKDF (reference sequence). CDR3 sequence (DNA): TGTGCCACCAGCAGGGGGACAGGCGTGTCGAAAGCTTTCTTT. Protein: CATSRGTGVSKAFF.

The V gene is TRBV5-8, the J gene TRBJ2-1; TRBD1 matches 7 bases. Trimming took 0 bases from V and 6 from J; bases not matched to a gene: 9. Germline V gene data show CDR1 as SGHTS and CDR2 as YDEGEE. The CDR3 consists of 16 residues. This CDR3 reads CASSLVLGGVPNEQFF. CDR3 coding DNA: TGTGCCAGCAGCTTGGTTTTAGGGGGCGTTCCCAATGAGCAGTTCTTC.

This clone was picked up one time. The chain joins TRBV18 to TRBJ2-3, with D tentatively TRBD2 (5 bases). Germline CDR1 and CDR2: KGHSH and LQKENI. V shed 1 base and J shed 2 bases, with 10 bases lying between them. The CDR3 runs to 15 residues. CDR3: CASSPLGETTDTQYF. In DNA form, the CDR3 reads TGTGCCAGCTCACCACTCGGGGAGACCACAGATACGCAGTATTTT.

The rearrangement uses TRBV11-2 and TRBJ2-5; 9 bases align to TRBD2. The junction had 7 bases not matched to a gene; V was cut back by 5 bases and J by 3 bases. Looked up from germline, CDR1 is SGHAT and CDR2 is FQNNGV. CDR3 length: 15 residues. DNA of the CDR3: TGTGCCAGCAGCCACCTGGCGGGGGGGGAAGAGACCCAGTACTTC. As protein: CASSHLAGGEETQYF.

The genes are TRBV5-4 and TRBJ2-5; 10 nucleotides match TRBD1. CDR1 and CDR2 from the germline V gene are SGHNT and YYREEE (reference sequence). J was trimmed by 5 bases and V by 6 bases; bases with no gene match: 1. The length of the CDR3 is 12 residues. CDR3 sequence reads: CASMGQGETQYF. As DNA, the CDR3 is TGTGCCAGCATGGGACAGGGGGAGACCCAGTACTTC.

The chain is built from TRBV19 and TRBJ2-7; 7 bases map to TRBD2. Trimming at V came to 9 bases and at J to 3 bases, leaving 8 bases not matched to a gene. The germline V gene encodes CDR1 LNHDA and CDR2 SQIVND (reference sequence). CDR3 length equals 13 residues. CDR3 sequence (DNA): TGTGCCAGCAGCCGGGACTACAGCTACGAGCAGTACTTC. This gives the protein CASSRDYSYEQYF. Supplemented by reference TRBV19 and TRBJ2-7, the full variable domain reads DGGITQSPKYLFRKEGQNVTLSCEQNLNHDAMYWYRQDPGQGLRLIYYSQIVNDFQKGDIAEGYSVSREKKESFPLTVTSAQKNPTAFYLCASSRDYSYEQYFGPGTRLTVT.

The chain has TRBV7-8 and TRBJ2-1; 16 bases fit TRBD2. The germline CDR1 and CDR2 sequences are SGHVS and FQNEAQ. CDR3 size: 19 residues. V lost 5 bases to trimming and J lost 7 bases; unmatched junction nucleotides: 14. This chain's CDR3 is CASSPGPGTSGRASNEQFF. CDR3 DNA sequence: TGTGCCAGCAGCCCCGGACCCGGGACTAGCGGGAGGGCCTCGAATGAGCAGTTCTTC.

The genes are TRBV10-3 and TRBJ1-3, with a weak D call TRBD1 (5 bases). The CDR3 spans 14 residues. The V gene lost 3 bases and the J gene lost 1 base, with 7 bases spanning the gap. Germline V gene lookup returns CDR1 ENHRY and CDR2 SYGVKD. The CDR3 region is CAISERGSGNTIYF. The CDR3 region has the DNA TGTGCCATCAGTGAAAGGGGATCTGGAAACACCATATATTTT.

The rearrangement uses TRBV5-1 and TRBJ2-1, with TRBD1 matching 7 bases. Germline loops: CDR1 SGHRS, CDR2 YFSETQ. The CDR3 has 15 amino acids. V shed 1 base and J 9 bases; nucleotides not matched to a gene: 10. The CDR3 DNA sequence: TGCGCCAGCAGCTTGAGCAGGACAGGTCCTTCTGAGCAGTTCTTC. Translation gives CASSLSRTGPSEQFF.

The chain is built from TRBV7-2 and TRBJ1-2; 8 positions match TRBD1. Trimming removed 5 bases from V and 6 bases from J; junction bases left unmatched: 5. This CDR3 is built from 13 residues. Germline loops: CDR1 SGHTA, CDR2 FQGNSA. The CDR3 DNA sequence: TGTGCCAGCAGCCTCAGGGGGCGGGATGGCTACACCTTC. Its translation is CASSLRGRDGYTF.

CDR3 amino acids: CASSPGQSGNTIYF. The CDR3 coding sequence is TGTGCCAGCAGCCCCGGACAGTCTGGAAACACCATATATTTT. The chain combines TRBV7-9 with TRBJ1-3, with D perhaps matching TRBD1 (6 bases). The V and J ends lost 5 bases and 1 base respectively, with 9 bases between them. This CDR3 comprises 14 residues. The germline gives CDR1 SEHNR, CDR2 FQNEAQ (reference sequence).

This clone was seen a handful of times. This chain connects TRBV5-1 to TRBJ1-6; TRBD1 aligns across 11 bases. Germline assignment: CDR1 SGHRS and CDR2 YFSETQ. This CDR3 region has 18 residues. With 4 bases clipped from V and 0 bases from J, the junction kept 6 bases outside the gene matches. In nucleotides, the CDR3 is TGCGCCAGCAGCCACGGACAGGGGGCGAGCTCCTATAATTCACCCCTCCACTTT. It encodes CASSHGQGASSYNSPLHF.

The chain joins TRBV6-5 to TRBJ2-1; TRBD2 might be the D (5 bases). The CDR3 is made up of 16 amino acids. V gave up 0 bases and J gave up 0 bases, with 9 bases separating them. CDR1 and CDR2 (germline): MNHEY, SVGAGI. The CDR3 DNA reads as TGTGCCAGCAGTTACTCGAGGGCCAGCTCCTACAATGAGCAGTTCTTC. Translated: CASSYSRASSYNEQFF.

The CDR3 region is CASSLMASGSRGELFF. The CDR3 DNA reads as TGTGCCAGCAGCTTAATGGCTAGCGGGAGTAGAGGGGAGCTGTTTTTT. The rearrangement uses TRBV7-3 and TRBJ2-2; TRBD2 matches at 10 bases. The CDR3 has 16 amino acids. Germline V lookup: CDR1 SGHTA, CDR2 FQGTGA. V gave up 1 base and J gave up 8 bases; unmatched junction bases: 7.

The DNA of the CDR3 is TGTGCCAGCAGCCAAGATAGAGGAGGGGTCTCCACAGATACGCAGTATTTT. It specifies CASSQDRGGVSTDTQYF. V is TRBV4-2 and J is TRBJ2-3; perhaps TRBD2 as D (6 bases). V was trimmed by 0 bases and J by 2 bases, leaving 15 bases between them. The CDR3 totals 17 residues. Looked up from germline, CDR1 is LGHNA and CDR2 is YNFKEQ.

The V and J genes are TRBV7-2 and TRBJ2-7, with D unclear. Germline V gives CDR1 SGHTA, CDR2 FQGNSA. Trimming pared 3 bases from V and 2 bases from J, leaving 8 bases between. This CDR3 region has 13 residues. The DNA of the CDR3 is TGTGCCAGCAGCTTTACTACGACCTACGAGCAGTACTTC. It encodes CASSFTTTYEQYF.

This sequence joins TRBV19 and TRBJ2-5, with D possibly TRBD2 on 6 matching bases. Per germline, CDR1 LNHDA and CDR2 SQIVND (reference sequence). V lost 3 bases to trimming and J lost 4 bases, with 21 bases between them. CDR3 length: 17 residues. Here the CDR3 reads CASSIRGGPGVGETQYF. CDR3 nucleotide sequence: TGTGCCAGTAGTATTAGGGGAGGCCCTGGGGTGGGAGAGACCCAGTACTTC.

The gene calls are TRBV3-1 (or the pseudogene TRBV3-2) and TRBJ1-2; D remains unclear. Between the trimmed V and J ends, which lost 4 bases and 4 bases, there was a span of 16 bases. This CDR3 spans 15 amino acids. Looked up from germline, CDR1 is LGHDT and CDR2 is YNNKEL (reference sequence). The CDR3 sequence is CASSPRSPAVYGYTF. CDR3 bases: TGTGCCAGCAGCCCCAGATCTCCCGCGGTCTATGGCTACACCTTC.

The V gene is TRBV9, the J gene TRBJ1-4, with 9 bases matching TRBD1. V dropped 0 bases and J dropped 5; count of bases not matched to a gene: 2. This CDR3 is 15 amino acids long. The germline V gene has CDR1 SGDLS and CDR2 YYNGEE. CDR3 nucleotides: TGTGCCAGCAGCGTAGAGACAGGGGGGAATGAAAAACTGTTTTTT. As protein: CASSVETGGNEKLFF.

The genes are TRBV9 and TRBJ1-2; D unclear. CDR1 SGDLS and CDR2 YYNGEE come from the germline V gene. Between the trimmed V and J ends, which lost 3 bases and 3 bases, there was a span of 12 bases. The CDR3 has 14 amino acids. The chain's CDR3 is CASSARVWDYGYTF. Written as DNA, the CDR3 is TGTGCCAGCAGCGCGAGGGTCTGGGACTATGGCTACACCTTC.

This chain joins TRBV5-4 and TRBJ2-7; TRBD2 matches 16 bases. Germline CDR1 is SGHNT and CDR2 is YYREEE (reference sequence). V was clipped by 3 bases and J by 3 bases; unmatched bases: 12. The CDR3 is made up of 19 amino acids. CDR3 nucleotide sequence: TGTGCCAGCAGCTCCCCGGGACTAGCGGGAGGGCCTACGCTCTACGAGCAGTACTTC. Its translation is CASSSPGLAGGPTLYEQYF.

This chain connects TRBV3-1 (or the pseudogene TRBV3-2) to TRBJ1-2, with D tentatively TRBD1 (6 bases). The germline V and J ends were trimmed by 1 base and 7 bases, with 13 bases remaining between them. Germline V gene data show CDR1 as LGHDT and CDR2 as YNNKEL (reference sequence). The length of the CDR3 is 14 residues. CDR3 protein: CASSQGGQGSGYTF. CDR3 DNA: TGTGCCAGCAGCCAAGGGGGGCAGGGTAGTGGCTACACCTTC.

This clone was found once. This chain connects TRBV4-2 to TRBJ2-7, with unresolved D. V shed 1 base and J shed 0 bases, with 7 bases lying between them. The CDR3 extends over 14 amino acids. CDR1 and CDR2 from the germline V gene are LGHNA and YNFKEQ. Here the CDR3 reads CASSQVGFSYEQYF. CDR3 coding DNA: TGTGCCAGCAGCCAAGTCGGTTTCTCCTACGAGCAGTACTTC.

This chain links TRBV29-1 with TRBJ2-1, with 12 bases that match TRBD2. The trim removed 6 bases at V and 7 bases at J, leaving 7 bases unmatched. The germline V gene encodes CDR1 SQVTM and CDR2 ANQGSEA. The CDR3 covers 14 residues. The CDR3 is CSVAPSGRGNEQFF. The CDR3 DNA follows: TGCAGCGTCGCCCCTAGCGGGAGGGGTAATGAGCAGTTCTTC.